This T cell receptor beta chain was identified during a study of a mutant IDH1 vaccine in newly diagnosed glioma. As for the study in general: Previous treatment comprised radiotherapy, temozolomide, or both, mostly both.

Indicated time point: week 11, during vaccination. Vaccinated patients received 300 ug of mutant IDH1 20-mer peptide per dose, with topical imiquimod. Sequenced by immunoSEQ multiplex PCR; TCRdb stores in-frame clones only, minus some. Among approximately 40,000 clones listed, around 83% were seen once. Of note for this clone: Its target is not known.

The sequence was obtained from a man between 40 and 49 years old with glioma. The starting material was PBMCs, obtained from a glioma patient whose treatment included an IDH1 peptide vaccine.

CDR3 region: CASSLVRSLNTEAFF. The CDR3 DNA follows: TGTGCCAGCAGCTTAGTTCGGAGTCTGAACACTGAAGCTTTCTTT. This chain uses TRBV13 with TRBJ1-1; D is unresolved. This CDR3 region has 15 residues. V was shortened by 1 base and J by 0 bases, with 9 bases between the two germline ends. The germline V gene encodes CDR1 PRHDT and CDR2 FYEKMQ (reference sequence).